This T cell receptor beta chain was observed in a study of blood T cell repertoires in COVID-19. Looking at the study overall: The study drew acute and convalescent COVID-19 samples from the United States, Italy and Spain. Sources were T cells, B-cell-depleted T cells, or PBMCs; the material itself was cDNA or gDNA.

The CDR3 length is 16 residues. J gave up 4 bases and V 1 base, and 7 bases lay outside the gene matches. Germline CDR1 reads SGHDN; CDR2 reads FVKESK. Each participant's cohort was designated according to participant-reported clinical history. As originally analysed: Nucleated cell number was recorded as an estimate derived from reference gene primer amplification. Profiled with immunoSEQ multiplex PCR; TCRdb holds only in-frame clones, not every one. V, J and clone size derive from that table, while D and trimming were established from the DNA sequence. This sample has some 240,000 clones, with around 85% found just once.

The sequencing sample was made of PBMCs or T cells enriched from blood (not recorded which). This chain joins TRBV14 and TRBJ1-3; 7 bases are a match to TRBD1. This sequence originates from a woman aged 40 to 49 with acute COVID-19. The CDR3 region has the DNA TGTGCCAGCAGCCAAGTAGGGGGCGCGAGGGGAAACACCATATATTTT. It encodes CASSQVGGARGNTIYF.